The clone carrying this T cell receptor (beta chain) has a handful of counts. The record originates from a study of blood T cell repertoires in COVID-19. Across the whole study: Both acute and convalescent COVID-19 samples were obtained from the United States, Italy and Spain. T cells, B-cell-depleted T cells, or PBMCs supplied cDNA or gDNA.

Per germline, CDR1 MGHDK and CDR2 SYGVNS. Trimming at V came to 3 bases and at J to 7 bases, leaving 10 bases not matched to a gene. There are 15 residues in the CDR3. How the authors handled the data: Amplification with reference gene primers provided the estimates of nucleated cell counts. The method was immunoSEQ multiplex PCR; TCRdb's version includes in-frame clones alone and lacks a portion of them. The V and J calls and clone size were taken over from that table, and D and trimming were inferred from the DNA. Of 40,000 to 45,000 clones in the sample, around 77% were seen once. The chain uses TRBV25-1 and TRBJ2-7; TRBD1 agrees at 9 bases. Sequenced: peripheral blood. This TCR was sampled from a woman aged 80 or over with acute or convalescent COVID-19. This chain's CDR3 is CASSEITGGVGEQYF. CDR3 DNA: TGTGCCAGCAGTGAGATTACAGGGGGCGTTGGGGAGCAGTACTTC.